This T cell receptor (beta chain) was recovered during a study of blood T cell repertoires in COVID-19. Data came from immunoSEQ multiplex PCR; TCRdb stores just in-frame clones and leaves some out. This sample yields about 68,000 clones, of which 65% to 90% are seen a single time; over 1.3% belongs to the top ten. The V end was cut by 4 bases, the J end by 3 bases, with 12 bases between. Germline V gene sequence: CDR1 WSHSY, CDR2 SAAADI. The CDR3 length is 14 residues. The sequencing input was peripheral blood. The TCR originated in a woman aged 60-75 years with acute or convalescent COVID-19. This sequence joins TRBV10-2 and TRBJ1-2; D perhaps matches TRBD1 (6 bases). DNA for the CDR3: TGCGCCAGCAGTGGAGGGGGTCCCGACTATGGCTACACCTTC. Translated, it gives CASSGGGPDYGYTF.